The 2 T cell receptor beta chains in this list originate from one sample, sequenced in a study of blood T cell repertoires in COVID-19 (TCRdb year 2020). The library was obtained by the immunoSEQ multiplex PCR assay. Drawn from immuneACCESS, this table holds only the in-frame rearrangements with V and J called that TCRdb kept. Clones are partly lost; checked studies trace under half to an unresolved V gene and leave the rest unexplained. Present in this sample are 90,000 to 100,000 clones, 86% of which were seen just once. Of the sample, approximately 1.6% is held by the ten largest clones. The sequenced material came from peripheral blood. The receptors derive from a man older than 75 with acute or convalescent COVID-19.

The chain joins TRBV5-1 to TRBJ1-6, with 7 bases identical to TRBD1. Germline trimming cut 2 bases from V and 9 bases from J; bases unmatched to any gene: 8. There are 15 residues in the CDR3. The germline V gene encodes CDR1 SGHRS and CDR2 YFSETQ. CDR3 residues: CASSLGGGSGSPLHF. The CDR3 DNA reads TGCGCCAGCAGCTTAGGGGGCGGCAGTGGTTCACCCCTCCACTTT.

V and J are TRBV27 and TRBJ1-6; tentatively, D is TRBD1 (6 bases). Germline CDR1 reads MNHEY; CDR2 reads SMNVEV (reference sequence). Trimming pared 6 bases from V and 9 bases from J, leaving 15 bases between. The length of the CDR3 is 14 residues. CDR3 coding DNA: TGTGCCAGCAGCCGAACATTAGGGGGTTCACCCCTCCACTTT. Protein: CASSRTLGGSPLHF.